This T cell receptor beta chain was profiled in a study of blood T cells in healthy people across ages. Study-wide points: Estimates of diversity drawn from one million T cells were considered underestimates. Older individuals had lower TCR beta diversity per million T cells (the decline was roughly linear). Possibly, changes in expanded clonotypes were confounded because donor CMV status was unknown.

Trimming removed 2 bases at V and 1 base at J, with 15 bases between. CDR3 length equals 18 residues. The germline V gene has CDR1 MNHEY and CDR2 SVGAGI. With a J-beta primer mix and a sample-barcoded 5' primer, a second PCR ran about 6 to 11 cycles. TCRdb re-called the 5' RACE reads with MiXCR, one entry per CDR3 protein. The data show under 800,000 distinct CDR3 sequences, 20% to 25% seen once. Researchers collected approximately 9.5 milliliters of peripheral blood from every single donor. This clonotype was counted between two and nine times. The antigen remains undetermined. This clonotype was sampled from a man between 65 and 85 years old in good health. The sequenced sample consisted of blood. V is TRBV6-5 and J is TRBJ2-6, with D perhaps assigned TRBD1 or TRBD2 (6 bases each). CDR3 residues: CASSYLATGTSGANVLTF. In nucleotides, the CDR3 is TGTGCCAGCAGTTACCTGGCTACAGGGACTTCTGGGGCCAACGTCCTGACTTTC.